This TCR beta chain is drawn from a study of human T cells and chemical hapten exposure. This clonotype has only a few counts. The library gave individual cDNA molecules unique molecular identifiers. From the reads, TCRdb called clonotypes with MiXCR, one entry per CDR3 protein. The table shows about 120,000 distinct CDR3 sequences, with around 9% occurring only once. CDR3 length: 16 amino acids. The trim removed 6 bases at V and 2 bases at J, leaving 13 bases unmatched. The germline V gene has CDR1 MNHEY and CDR2 SVGAGI. The template was total RNA from unfractionated whole blood. The sequence derives from a human donor in good health. Some clones in this sample may be carry-over from other donors' samples. The chain is built from TRBV6-5 and TRBJ2-7; 7 bases align to TRBD1. Sequenced input: whole blood. DNA for the CDR3: TGTGCCAGCAGATCTATCGGACGGGACAGAACCTACGAGCAGTACTTC. This codes for CASRSIGRDRTYEQYF.